These 10 T cell receptor beta chains originate from one sample sequenced in a study of cytomegalovirus exposure and HLA in healthy donors. The protocol was immunoSEQ multiplex PCR, while the TCRdb copy is restricted to in-frame clones and leaves out a portion. This table holds 140,000 to 150,000 clones, 94% found once. Material: PBMCs. The receptor set was obtained from a man between 18 and 29 years old in good health and CMV-seropositive.

The rearrangement uses TRBV7-3 and TRBJ2-2; perhaps TRBD2 as D (5 bases). Germline V lookup: CDR1 SGHTA, CDR2 FQGTGA. CDR3 length: 16 residues. V dropped 5 bases and J dropped 2 bases, with 15 bases sitting between them. CDR3 in amino acids: CASSPVSGVNTGELFF. The DNA of the CDR3 is TGTGCCAGCAGCCCCGTTTCCGGGGTTAACACCGGGGAGCTGTTTTTT.

V and J are TRBV7-6 and TRBJ2-6; 7 bases line up with TRBD2. Trimming removed 6 bases from V and 0 bases from J; junction bases left unmatched: 20. Germline CDR1 reads SGHVS; CDR2 reads FNYEAQ. The CDR3 length is 21 residues. The CDR3 region is CASSPVGRGAGGVSGANVLTF. CDR3 coding DNA: TGTGCCAGCAGTCCAGTGGGGAGGGGTGCGGGCGGAGTCTCTGGGGCCAACGTCCTGACTTTC.

The rearrangement joins TRBV5-6 to TRBJ2-5; 9 nucleotides align to TRBD2. CDR1 is SGHDT, CDR2 YYEEEE, per germline. The junction had 2 bases not matched to a gene; V was cut back by 2 bases and J by 0 bases. The CDR3 extends over 15 amino acids. The CDR3 is CASSFAGGYQETQYF. The CDR3, as DNA: TGTGCCAGCAGCTTCGCGGGAGGGTACCAAGAGACCCAGTACTTC.

The rearrangement uses TRBV11-2 and TRBJ2-2; D gene ambiguous. Germline lookup yields CDR1 SGHAT and CDR2 FQNNGV. This CDR3 contains 14 residues. V was clipped by 1 base and J by 6 bases, with 9 bases between them. The CDR3 DNA sequence: TGTGCCAGCAGCTTAGGGTCCGGTTCCGGGGAGCTGTTTTTT. It yields the protein CASSLGSGSGELFF.

This rearrangement joins TRBV28 to TRBJ2-7, with TRBD1 identical over 9 bases. Germline assignment: CDR1 MDHEN and CDR2 SYDVKM. The CDR3 runs 15 residues. J was trimmed by 8 bases and V by 6 bases; bases with no gene match: 14. The CDR3, as DNA: TGTGCCAGCAGGAAACAGGGGGCCGGTCGTTTTCAGCAGTACTTC. Encoded protein: CASRKQGAGRFQQYF. Using reference TRBV28 and TRBJ2-7 for the parts outside the CDR3, the full variable domain is DVKVTQSSRYLVKRTGEKVFLECVQDMDHENMFWYRQDPGLGLRLIYFSYDVKMKEKGDIPEGYSVSREKKERFSLILESASTNQTSMYLCASRKQGAGRFQQYFGPGTRLTVT.

This rearrangement joins TRBV5-6 to TRBJ1-6, with D uncertain. Germline CDR1 is SGHDT and CDR2 is YYEEEE. The ends were cut back, 5 bases at V and 4 bases at J, with 13 bases in the middle. The CDR3 spans 15 residues. CDR3 sequence reads: CASSTPVPYNSPLHF. CDR3 in DNA: TGTGCCAGCAGTACTCCCGTTCCTTATAATTCACCCCTCCACTTT.

As regards this clone: The same CDR3 arises from other DNA sequences in this sample as well. DNA for the CDR3: TGTGCCAGCAGTCCCACAGGCTACGAGCAGTACTTC. Its translation: CASSPTGYEQYF. The rearrangement links TRBV6-1 to TRBJ2-7, with a tentative D call TRBD1 (5 bases). The V gene lost 5 bases and the J gene lost 3 bases, with 8 bases spanning the gap. The CDR3 consists of 12 residues. Per the germline V gene, CDR1 is MNHNS and CDR2 is SASEGT.

V gene TRBV9 combines with J gene TRBJ2-5; unclear D gene. Germline V CDR1 and CDR2: SGDLS, YYNGEE. The V end was cut by 5 bases, the J end by 0 bases, with 14 bases between. The CDR3 is made up of 15 amino acids. The CDR3 region has the DNA TGTGCCAGCAGTGCCAAGACACCGTACCAAGAGACCCAGTACTTC. This codes for CASSAKTPYQETQYF.

The genes are TRBV19 and TRBJ2-7; 7 bases are a match to TRBD2. Germline lookup yields CDR1 LNHDA and CDR2 SQIVND (reference sequence). V gave up 5 bases and J gave up 3 bases; unmatched junction bases: 10. The CDR3 spans 15 residues. In nucleotides, the CDR3 is TGTGCCAGTAGTTGGGGGGGGGATCTCGACTACGAGCAGTACTTC. This gives the protein CASSWGGDLDYEQYF.

The chain employs TRBV30 and TRBJ2-1; tentatively, D is TRBD1 (6 bases). Germline V lookup: CDR1 GTSNPN, CDR2 SVGIG (reference sequence). The CDR3 covers 15 residues. With 3 bases removed from V and 0 bases from J, the gap between germline ends came to 12 bases. CDR3: CAWSAGVISYNEQFF. CDR3 sequence (DNA): TGTGCCTGGAGCGCAGGGGTCATCTCCTACAATGAGCAGTTCTTC.